This TCR beta chain was identified during a study of cytomegalovirus exposure and HLA in healthy donors. Study-level findings and limits: A later analysis linked 15,000 to 20,000 TCR beta sequences to HLA alleles at 0.05 false discovery rate. Within a later analysis, the majority of CMV-associated TCR beta chains appeared HLA-restricted. The study recorded 150 to 200 TCR beta chains that were cytomegalovirus-associated.

The donors, nominally healthy at sampling, likely had unrecorded immune exposures. The V gene end was trimmed by 4 bases and the J gene end by 2 bases; junction bases not matched to a gene: 7. The CDR3 spans 15 residues. Germline V lookup: CDR1 SGHRS, CDR2 YFSETQ. The primer mix had 60 Vbeta and 13 Jbeta primers. The repertoire was sequenced with immunoSEQ multiplex PCR; TCRdb's copy has only in-frame clones and lacks some. The sample consists of tens of thousands of clones, roughly 80% of them appearing once. Remarks on this clone: The antigen remains undetermined.

The specimen was PBMCs. This chain joins TRBV5-1 and TRBJ2-3, with 7 bases that match TRBD1. The receptor's source is a man younger than 45 in good health and CMV-seronegative. CDR3 sequence (DNA): TGCGCCAGCAGCCTCCGGGACAGAGCCACAGATACGCAGTATTTT. The encoded protein is CASSLRDRATDTQYF.